The rows below give T cell receptor beta chains drawn from one sample of a study of shared clonotypes between healthy human individuals. TCRdb's table, derived via immunoSEQ multiplex PCR, lists solely in-frame clones and lacks some. The sample has a few million clones, 85% to 95% seen once. Sequencing input: naive CD4+ T cells from PBMCs. These receptors were collected from a man aged 18 to 35 in good health. Some clones in this sample may be carry-over from other donors' samples. CDR3s include the opening cysteine and the closing phenylalanine or tryptophan. A D gene is named only where the DNA matches it firmly. The size of a clone is reported for some rows only, either as once, few or many, or as a class for expanded clones.

>NA|TRBJ2-1|NA|TRBV28
TGTGCCAGCAGTTACCCGGGACAAGGGTTTCGCGAGCAGTTCTTC
CASSYPGQGFREQFF
>NA|TRBJ2-7|TRBD1|TRBV2
TGTGCCAGCAGTTTGGGGACAGGGTTGGACGAGCAGTACTTC
CASSLGTGLDEQYF
>NA|TRBJ2-1|TRBD2|TRBV9
TGTGCCAGCAGCGACCCCGGTGGTAGCGGGACCGGACTTCTATACAATGAGCAGTTCTTC
CASSDPGGSGTGLLYNEQFF
>once|TRBJ2-7|NA|TRBV2
TGTGCCAGCAGCACCCTGCGCTACGAGCAGTACTTC
CASSTLRYEQYF
>NA|TRBJ1-6|NA|TRBV7-3
TGTGCCAGCAGCCCGGGGCGTAGGGGAAATTCACCCCTCCACTTT
CASSPGRRGNSPLHF
>few|TRBJ1-1|TRBD1|TRBV29-1
TGCAGCGTTGGCACAGGGGGATCAGCTTTCTTT
CSVGTGGSAFF
>NA|TRBJ1-2|NA|TRBV7-2
TGTGCCAGCAGCTTAGAGAGAGCTAACTATGGCTACACCTTC
CASSLERANYGYTF
>NA|TRBJ1-5|NA|TRBV6-1
TGTGCCAGTAGTGGACACGTGAGCAATCAGCCCCAGCATTTT
CASSGHVSNQPQHF
>NA|TRBJ2-1|NA|TRBV5-1
TGCGCCAGCAACCCGTCCATCGGCGGAGAGCAGTTCTTC
CASNPSIGGEQFF
>NA|TRBJ2-7|NA|TRBV7-3
TGTGCCAGCCCCACGATCGAGCAGTACTTC
CASPTIEQYF
>NA|TRBJ1-1|NA|TRBV29-1
TGCAGCGTTGAAAGACAGACCTTGAACACTGAAGCTTTCTTT
CSVERQTLNTEAFF
>NA|TRBJ2-7|NA|TRBV11-2
TGTGCCAGCAGCCCTCTTAACGAGCAGTACTTC
CASSPLNEQYF
>NA|TRBJ1-1|TRBD1|TRBV28
TGTGCCAGCCTTAGGACAGGTTTGAACACTGAAGCTTTCTTT
CASLRTGLNTEAFF
>NA|TRBJ1-4|NA|TRBV18
TGTGCCAGCTCACCCAAAGTGAATGAAAAACTGTTTTTT
CASSPKVNEKLFF
>once|TRBJ2-3|TRBD1|TRBV7-3
TGTGCCAGCAGCTTAACGTTTGGGGACAGGCGTTCTTCCATTAGCACAGATACGCAGTATTTT
CASSLTFGDRRSSISTDTQYF
>NA|TRBJ2-1|TRBD2|TRBV29-1
TGCAGCGTGGGGGAAGGGGACTACTACAATGAGCAGTTCTTC
CSVGEGDYYNEQFF